Listed here are 24 T cell receptor beta chains from one sample, sequenced in a study of blood T cell repertoires in COVID-19 (dated by TCRdb to the early 2020s). The library was obtained by the immunoSEQ multiplex PCR assay. Held by TCRdb, this immuneACCESS table contains in-frame sequences only and omits some clones. Under half of the omission traces to an unresolved V gene where checked; the cause of the rest is unknown. This sample lists a few hundred thousand clones; roughly 87% were detected once. In total, the top ten clones hold roughly 0.66% of the sample. Sequencing was carried out using PBMCs or T cells enriched from blood (not recorded which). The receptors stem from a man aged 18 to 30 who had recovered from COVID-19.

The chain carries TRBV5-1 and TRBJ1-6, with D perhaps TRBD1 (5 bases). This CDR3 region has 16 residues. V was shortened by 0 bases and J by 4 bases, with 11 bases between the two germline ends. The germline V gene has CDR1 SGHRS and CDR2 YFSETQ. This CDR3 is CASSLVQVRYNSPLHF. The CDR3 nucleotides read TGCGCCAGCAGCTTGGTACAGGTCCGTTATAATTCACCCCTCCACTTT.

This chain connects TRBV28 to TRBJ2-2; unclear D gene. V lost 7 bases and J lost 2, with 11 bases in between. Germline lookup yields CDR1 MDHEN and CDR2 SYDVKM. The CDR3 is 14 amino acids. Written as DNA, the CDR3 is TGTGCCAGCATGGGCAGGTTAAACACCGGGGAGCTGTTTTTT. Residues: CASMGRLNTGELFF.

The chain uses TRBV3-1 (or the pseudogene TRBV3-2) and TRBJ2-7; possibly TRBD2 for D (6 bases). The CDR3 loop spans 16 amino acids. The V end lost 2 bases, the J end lost 4 bases, and 18 bases lay between the germline ends. Per germline, CDR1 LGHDT and CDR2 YNNKEL (reference sequence). This CDR3 reads CASSQTTLASRYEQYF. The DNA for the CDR3 is TGTGCCAGCAGCCAAACTACTCTAGCGTCCCGATACGAGCAGTACTTC.

CDR3 nucleotides: TGTGCCACCAGGACCAACCCAGGCAGGGTCGGGACCGGGGAGCTGTTTTTT. Protein product: CATRTNPGRVGTGELFF. V usage is TRBV24-1 and J usage is TRBJ2-2; the D gene is possibly TRBD1 (5 bases). V was cut by 7 bases and J by 5 bases, with 22 bases left in between. The CDR3 is made up of 17 amino acids. CDR1 KGHDR and CDR2 SFDVKD come from the germline V gene.

This chain links TRBV28 with TRBJ1-1; 7 positions match TRBD1. V lost 5 bases and J lost 4; bases outside the gene matches: 13. The CDR3 extends over 16 amino acids. Germline lookup yields CDR1 MDHEN and CDR2 SYDVKM. CDR3 in DNA: TGTGCCAGCAGTCAACCCGCCGACAGGGTGGGCACTGAAGCTTTCTTT. This encodes CASSQPADRVGTEAFF.

This chain links TRBV2 with TRBJ1-2; no reliable D call. This CDR3 comprises 12 residues. V lost 8 bases, J lost 10 bases, and 17 bases lay in between. The germline gives CDR1 SNHLY, CDR2 FYNNEI. The CDR3 sequence: CASEFGGPTYTF. The CDR3 nucleotides read TGTGCCAGCGAATTTGGAGGACCGACCTACACCTTC.

This sequence joins TRBV5-8 and TRBJ2-1; 8 nucleotides agree with TRBD1. Germline lookup yields CDR1 SGHTS and CDR2 YDEGEE. With V trimmed by 5 bases and J by 9 bases, 13 bases remained unmatched. The CDR3 runs to 15 residues. In nucleotides, the CDR3 is TGTGCCAGCAGGGAAGTAATAACAGGGGGTGGTGAGCAGTTCTTC. Residues: CASREVITGGGEQFF. Looking up the rest from reference TRBV5-8 and TRBJ2-1 gives the full variable domain: EAGVTQSPTHLIKTRGQQATLRCSPISGHTSVYWYQQALGLGLQFLLWYDEGEERNRGNFPPRFSGRQFPNYSSELNVNALELEDSALYLCASREVITGGGEQFFGPGTRLTVL.

This chain joins TRBV2 and TRBJ1-6, with a weak D call TRBD1 (5 bases). The CDR3 spans 13 residues. V was cut by 3 bases and J by 8 bases, with 8 bases left in between. CDR1 SNHLY and CDR2 FYNNEI come from the germline V gene. The CDR3 DNA reads as TGTGCCAGCAGTGACAGGGTTGATTCACCCCTCCACTTT. Its protein product is CASSDRVDSPLHF. Full variable domain (missing parts from reference TRBV2 and TRBJ1-6): EPEVTQTPSHQVTQMGQEVILRCVPISNHLYFYWYRQILGQKVEFLVSFYNNEISEKSEIFDDQFSVERPDGSNFTLKIRSTKLEDSAMYFCASSDRVDSPLHFGNGTRLTVT.

V gene TRBV29-1 combines with J gene TRBJ1-1; 7 bases align to TRBD1. Germline V lookup: CDR1 SQVTM, CDR2 ANQGSEA. V trimming: 1 base; J trimming: 6 bases; junction bases outside the gene matches: 14. This CDR3 has 16 residues. In nucleotides, the CDR3 is TGCAGCGTTGAAGGTACTTATACAGGGGTTGTGTCTGAAGCTTTCTTT. Protein product: CSVEGTYTGVVSEAFF. Looking up the rest from reference TRBV29-1 and TRBJ1-1 gives the full variable domain: SAVISQKPSRDICQRGTSLTIQCQVDSQVTMMFWYRQQPGQSLTLIATANQGSEATYESGFVIDKFPISRPNLTFSTLTVSNMSPEDSSIYLCSVEGTYTGVVSEAFFGQGTRLTVV.

The genes are TRBV19 and TRBJ1-2; TRBD1 matches 8 bases. The CDR3 sequence is 14 residues long. Germline V gene lookup returns CDR1 LNHDA and CDR2 SQIVND (reference sequence). The V gene end was trimmed by 10 bases and the J gene end by 8 bases; junction bases not matched to a gene: 15. The CDR3 reads CATHPGGNSGGYTF. As DNA, the CDR3 is TGTGCCACCCATCCAGGGGGCAATTCAGGGGGCTACACCTTC. The whole variable domain, filled in from reference TRBV19 and TRBJ1-2, reads DGGITQSPKYLFRKEGQNVTLSCEQNLNHDAMYWYRQDPGQGLRLIYYSQIVNDFQKGDIAEGYSVSREKKESFPLTVTSAQKNPTAFYLCATHPGGNSGGYTFGSGTRLTVV.

A note on this clone: A read error may account for a junction end that differs from germline. The chain combines TRBV5-6 with TRBJ1-1; tentatively, D is TRBD1 (6 bases). The germline CDR1 and CDR2 sequences are SGHDT and YYEEEE. This CDR3 is 13 amino acids long. In DNA, the CDR3 is TGTGCCAGCAGCTTGGACAGGGACACTGAAGCTTTTTTT. Its protein product is CASSLDRDTEAFF.

V usage is TRBV5-1 and J usage is TRBJ1-5; no reliable D call. This CDR3 contains 15 residues. From germline, CDR1 is SGHRS and CDR2 YFSETQ. V gave up 1 base and J gave up 4 bases, with 12 bases separating them. The CDR3 loop reads CASSLNGGSNQPQHF. Here the CDR3 DNA reads TGCGCCAGCAGCTTGAATGGCGGGAGTAATCAGCCCCAGCATTTT.

This clone was counted a few times. J is TRBJ2-1 and V is TRBV3-1 (or the pseudogene TRBV3-2); TRBD2 aligns across 9 bases. This CDR3 is built from 13 residues. V gave up 7 bases and J gave up 7 bases; unmatched junction bases: 5. Germline V gives CDR1 LGHDT, CDR2 YNNKEL (reference sequence). This CDR3 is CASTPAGGNEQFF. The CDR3 nucleotides read TGTGCCAGCACCCCCGCGGGGGGGAATGAGCAGTTCTTC.

CDR3 DNA: TGCAGCGTTGTACCCCGGGACAGAAGATTCACTGAAGCTTTCTTT. Its translation: CSVVPRDRRFTEAFF. This sequence joins TRBV29-1 and TRBJ1-1, with 7 nucleotides matching TRBD1. There are 15 residues in the CDR3. Germline V gene lookup returns CDR1 SQVTM and CDR2 ANQGSEA. The V and J ends lost 4 bases and 4 bases, in that order; junction bases with no gene match: 12.

The V call is TRBV2, the J call TRBJ2-2; maybe TRBD1 (6 bases). With 5 bases removed from V and 5 bases from J, the gap between germline ends came to 21 bases. CDR1 is SNHLY and CDR2 is FYNNEI in the germline V gene. This CDR3 has 17 amino acids. This chain's CDR3 is CASSPNPTGLLTGELFF. DNA for the CDR3: TGTGCCAGCAGTCCAAACCCAACAGGGTTGCTAACCGGGGAGCTGTTTTTT.

This chain uses TRBV27 with TRBJ1-1, with D perhaps matching TRBD1 (6 bases). The CDR3 has 14 residues. Germline CDR1 reads MNHEY; CDR2 reads SMNVEV (reference sequence). Trimming cost V 2 bases and J 4 bases, with 11 bases left between them. The CDR3 region is CASSLRSRGTEAFF. The CDR3 nucleotides read TGTGCCAGCAGTTTACGGTCCAGGGGCACTGAAGCTTTCTTT.

The chain links TRBV5-4 to TRBJ1-1; 8 positions match TRBD1. Germline values: CDR1 SGHNT, CDR2 YYREEE (reference sequence). There are 14 residues in the CDR3. V shed 4 bases and J 3 bases; nucleotides not matched to a gene: 5. The CDR3 is CASSRRGRDTEAFF. The CDR3 region has the DNA TGTGCCAGCAGCCGCAGGGGGCGAGACACTGAAGCTTTCTTT. Full variable domain (rest looked up from reference TRBV5-4 and TRBJ1-1): ETGVTQSPTHLIKTRGQQVTLRCSSQSGHNTVSWYQQALGQGPQFIFQYYREEENGRGNFPPRFSGLQFPNYSSELNVNALELDDSALYLCASSRRGRDTEAFFGQGTRLTVV.

The chain combines TRBV10-1 with TRBJ1-1; TRBD1 matches at 7 bases. CDR1 is WNHNN and CDR2 is SYGVQD in the germline V gene (reference sequence). CDR3 length equals 13 residues. The V and J ends lost 6 bases and 10 bases, in that order; junction bases with no gene match: 11. The CDR3: CASSSDRIGSAFF. The CDR3 bases are TGCGCCAGCAGCTCGGACAGGATAGGCTCAGCTTTCTTT.

The chain carries TRBV5-6 and TRBJ1-4, with D perhaps matching TRBD1 (5 bases). V gave up 4 bases and J gave up 6 bases, with 10 bases separating them. The CDR3 extends over 13 amino acids. From germline, CDR1 is SGHDT and CDR2 YYEEEE. CDR3 sequence: CASSRQRDEKLFF. The CDR3 region has the DNA TGTGCCAGCAGCCGACAGCGGGATGAAAAACTGTTTTTT.

The rearrangement joins TRBV28 to TRBJ2-2; 8 bases map to TRBD2. Germline V lookup: CDR1 MDHEN, CDR2 SYDVKM. V shed 4 bases, J shed 5 bases, and the junction held 9 bases outside the gene matches. This CDR3 comprises 16 residues. The CDR3 is CASSSPPGGGTGELFF. The DNA of the CDR3 is TGTGCCAGCAGTTCCCCCCCGGGGGGGGGAACCGGGGAGCTGTTTTTT.

V and J are TRBV5-1 and TRBJ2-2; D gene ambiguous. CDR1 and CDR2 (germline): SGHRS, YFSETQ. The CDR3 spans 16 residues. V gave up 1 base and J gave up 3 bases, with 13 bases separating them. This CDR3 reads CASSLWRRIHTGELFF. DNA for the CDR3: TGCGCCAGCAGCTTGTGGCGCAGGATCCACACCGGGGAGCTGTTTTTT.

The J gene is TRBJ1-1, the V gene TRBV5-1; 9 nucleotides align to TRBD1. With V trimmed by 4 bases and J by 3 bases, 10 bases remained unmatched. This CDR3 comprises 16 residues. From germline, CDR1 is SGHRS and CDR2 YFSETQ. CDR3 DNA sequence: TGCGCCAGCAGCACCTCCCGGGACAGGGAACACACTGAAGCTTTCTTT. Its protein is CASSTSRDREHTEAFF.

Only one count was recorded for this clone. The chain links TRBV5-5 to TRBJ1-2; tentatively, D is TRBD1 (6 bases). V was cut by 2 bases and J by 2 bases, with 16 bases left in between. The CDR3 loop spans 16 amino acids. CDR1 and CDR2 (germline): SGHKS, YYEKEE (reference sequence). This CDR3 reads CASSFGIQGSNYGYTF. In DNA form, the CDR3 reads TGTGCCAGCAGCTTTGGTATACAGGGCTCGAACTATGGCTACACCTTC.

This clone appeared a single time. This chain links TRBV11-2 with TRBJ1-4; D might be TRBD1 (6 bases). Trimming removed 2 bases at V and 8 bases at J, with 9 bases between. The CDR3 runs 13 residues. Germline V gene sequence: CDR1 SGHAT, CDR2 FQNNGV. The CDR3 nucleotides read TGTGCCAGCAGCTTAAGGGGGAAAGAAAAACTGTTTTTT. Translated, it gives CASSLRGKEKLFF.